The 13 T cell receptor beta chains given below trace back to one sample, sequenced in a study of tumor-infiltrating lymphocytes in primary liver carcinoma. The input was 500 ng total RNA; TCR beta cDNA was made from it with a constant-region primer. Libraries for TCR beta were built through three nested multiplex PCR rounds, which together made up a slightly modified ARM-PCR procedure. The opening two PCR rounds, around 11 cycles each, paired TRBV1-TRBV30 forward primers with a C-beta reverse primer. A single record per CDR3 protein comes from TCRdb applying MiXCR to the multiplex PCR reads. Of 95,000 to 100,000 distinct CDR3 sequences in the sample, around 66% are singletons; the top ten hold 9% to 15%. For each extraction, RNA and DNA were obtained together from about 19-30 mg of unsorted bulk tissue. The source material was liver tumor tissue from sampling region 2. Subset: tumor region T2, inferior pole. These receptors all come from a woman aged 55-70 years with primary liver carcinoma and hepatitis B virus infection.

With respect to this clonotype: A read error may be the cause here, since a much bigger clone is one base away. This sequence joins TRBV7-9 and TRBJ1-1; D unclear. The CDR3 is 13 residues long. Germline V gene data show CDR1 as SEHNR and CDR2 as FQNEAQ (reference sequence). The CDR3 DNA sequence: TGTGCCGGCAGCAAAATAACGAACACTGAAGCTTTCTTT. This sequence encodes CAGSKITNTEAFF.

Concerning this clonotype: A much larger clone is a single base away; this may be a read error. The CDR3 region has the DNA TGTGCCAGCAGCCCCACAGGGGGCCGGAGAGATACGCAGTTTTTT. Its translation: CASSPTGGRRDTQFF. V gene TRBV28 combines with J gene TRBJ2-3; 9 positions agree with TRBD1. The germline gives CDR1 MDHEN, CDR2 SYDVKM. This CDR3 is 15 amino acids long. Drawing the rest from reference TRBV28 and TRBJ2-3, the complete variable domain is DVKVTQSSRYLVKRTGEKVFLECVQDMDHENMFWYRQDPGLGLRLIYFSYDVKMKEKGDIPEGYSVSREKKERFSLILESASTNQTSMYLCASSPTGGRRDTQFFGPGTRLTVL.

This clonotype was picked up many times. V and J are TRBV29-1 and TRBJ2-3; D gene ambiguous. Trimming pared 6 bases from V and 0 bases from J, leaving 10 bases between. The CDR3 has 13 amino acids. From germline, CDR1 is SQVTM and CDR2 ANQGSEA. The CDR3 DNA reads as TGCAGCGTCGACCCAACTAGCACAGATACGCAGTATTTT. It codes for CSVDPTSTDTQYF.

Notes on this clonotype: The junction shows a germline mismatch at one end, possibly a read error. This chain connects TRBV4-2 to TRBJ2-1; 7 bases line up with TRBD1. Looked up from germline, CDR1 is LGHNA and CDR2 is YNFKEQ. The CDR3 is 14 amino acids. The CDR3 region has the DNA TGTGTCAGCAGCCAAGATAGTGGAGACAGGGTCACGTTCTTC. It codes for CVSSQDSGDRVTFF.

As concerns this clonotype: This could be a read error, since a much larger clone is one nucleotide away. The chain has TRBV29-1 and TRBJ2-5; TRBD1 matches 12 bases. The CDR3 loop spans 14 amino acids. CDR1 is SQVTM and CDR2 is ANQGSEA in the germline V gene. The DNA of the CDR3 is TGCGGCGTTCTCGGGACAGGGGGCGCAGAGACCCAGTACTTC. It encodes CGVLGTGGAETQYF.

Of note for this clonotype: A much larger clonotype is one base distant, so this may be a read error. The CDR3 sequence: CTSSSGTDPYEQYF. The CDR3 region has the DNA TGTACCAGCAGCTCCGGGACAGATCCCTACGAGCAGTACTTC. The chain recombines TRBV5-4 with TRBJ2-7; 7 positions match TRBD1. Germline CDR1 reads SGHNT; CDR2 reads YYREEE (reference sequence). The CDR3 is 14 residues long. Filled out from reference TRBV5-4 and TRBJ2-7, the complete variable domain reads ETGVTQSPTHLIKTRGQQVTLRCSSQSGHNTVSWYQQALGQGPQFIFQYYREEENGRGNFPPRFSGLQFPNYSSELNVNALELDDSALYLCTSSSGTDPYEQYFGPGTRLTVT.

Concerning this clonotype: This CDR3 is missing its conserved last phenylalanine or tryptophan, likely due to a read error. V usage is TRBV6-1 and J usage is TRBJ1-3; no clear D gene. Trimming took off 3 bases at V and 1 base at J, with 10 bases between the two ends. Germline V gene data show CDR1 as MNHNS and CDR2 as SASEGT. CDR3 size: 15 residues. Here the CDR3 reads CASSETPSSGNTIYV. DNA of the CDR3: TGTGCCAGCAGTGAGACCCCTTCTTCTGGAAACACCATATATGTT.

The chain uses TRBV30 and TRBJ2-3; unclear D gene. The CDR3 has 16 amino acids. CDR1 GTSNPN and CDR2 SVGIG come from the germline V gene (reference sequence). Trimming pared 4 bases from V and 0 bases from J, leaving 17 bases between. The CDR3: CAWTVSPALSTDTQYF. DNA for the CDR3: TGTGCCTGGACTGTATCACCGGCTCTGAGCACAGATACGCAGTATTTT.

Regarding this clonotype: One junction end does not reproduce the germline sequence, and a read error may be involved. The gene calls are TRBV4-1 and TRBJ2-2; 8 positions agree with TRBD2. The CDR3 loop spans 16 amino acids. The V gene's germline CDR1 is MGHRA and CDR2 YSYEKL. The CDR3 spells CASSQVGTRIGGELIF. CDR3 nucleotides: TGCGCCAGCAGCCAAGTCGGGACTAGAATTGGCGGGGAGCTGATTTTT.

A word on this clonotype: Given a much more abundant clone one base away, this may be a read error. V is TRBV6-2 or TRBV6-3 and J is TRBJ2-7; D might be TRBD2 (6 bases). CDR1 and CDR2 (germline): MNHEY, SVGEGT. The CDR3 runs to 16 residues. V was shortened by 6 bases and J by 3 bases, with 21 bases between the two germline ends. The CDR3 reads CASSPLRTGGGYEQYF. For the CDR3, the DNA is TGTGCCAGCAGCCCCTTACGGACCGGGGGTGGCTACGAGCAGTACTTC.

On this clonotype: The junction departs from germline at one end; a sequencing error may be responsible. The genes are TRBV5-1 and TRBJ2-1; no firm D call. The length of the CDR3 is 15 residues. The germline V gene encodes CDR1 SGHRS and CDR2 YFSETQ. The CDR3 region is CASSLDSGVYNERFF. The CDR3 nucleotides read TGCGCCAGCAGCCTTGATAGTGGTGTTTACAATGAGCGGTTCTTC.

This clonotype was detected ten times or more. This chain connects TRBV12-3 or TRBV12-4 to TRBJ1-4, with D maybe TRBD1 (6 bases). Trimming removed 8 bases at V and 5 bases at J, with 12 bases between. The CDR3 length is 13 residues. The CDR3: CASRKGGNEKLFF. In DNA, the CDR3 is TGTGCCAGCCGTAAAGGGGGAAATGAAAAACTGTTTTTT.

The chain uses TRBV11-1 and TRBJ2-7; 7 bases map to TRBD2. Per germline, CDR1 SGHAT and CDR2 FQDESV (reference sequence). V lost 8 bases to trimming and J lost 6 bases; unmatched junction nucleotides: 16. CDR3 length: 15 amino acids. CDR3 coding DNA: TGTGCCAGCGGCCCTCAGACAGCAGGACTAGGCGAGCAGTACTTC. It encodes CASGPQTAGLGEQYF. The full variable domain, its missing parts supplied by reference TRBV11-1 and TRBJ2-7, is EAEVAQSPRYKITEKSQAVAFWCDPISGHATLYWYRQILGQGPELLVQFQDESVVDDSQLPKDRFSAERLKGVDSTLKIQPAELGDSAMYLCASGPQTAGLGEQYFGPGTRLTVT.